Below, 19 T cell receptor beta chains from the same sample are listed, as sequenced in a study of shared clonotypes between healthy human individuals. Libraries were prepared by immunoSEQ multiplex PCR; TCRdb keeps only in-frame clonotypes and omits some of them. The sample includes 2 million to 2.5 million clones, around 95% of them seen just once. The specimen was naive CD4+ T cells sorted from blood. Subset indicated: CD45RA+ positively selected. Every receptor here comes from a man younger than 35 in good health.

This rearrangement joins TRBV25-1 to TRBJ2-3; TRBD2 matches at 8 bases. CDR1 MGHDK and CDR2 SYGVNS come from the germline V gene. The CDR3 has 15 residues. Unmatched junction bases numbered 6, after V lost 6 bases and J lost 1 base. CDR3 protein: CASRGPGLGTDTQYF. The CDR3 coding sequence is TGTGCCAGCAGAGGACCGGGACTAGGCACAGATACGCAGTATTTT.

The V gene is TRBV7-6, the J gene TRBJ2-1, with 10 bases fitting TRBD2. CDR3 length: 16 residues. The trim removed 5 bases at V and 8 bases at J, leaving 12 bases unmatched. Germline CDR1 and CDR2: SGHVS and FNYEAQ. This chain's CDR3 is CASSQSSGGQKDEQFF. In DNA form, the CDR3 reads TGTGCCAGCAGCCAATCTAGCGGGGGACAGAAGGATGAGCAGTTCTTC.

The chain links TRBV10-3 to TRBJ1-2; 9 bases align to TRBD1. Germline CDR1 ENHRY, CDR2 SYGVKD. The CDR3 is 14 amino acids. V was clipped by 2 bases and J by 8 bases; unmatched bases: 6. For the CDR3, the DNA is TGTGCCATCAGTGAGGACAGGGGGAAGGACGGCTACACCTTC. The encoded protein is CAISEDRGKDGYTF.

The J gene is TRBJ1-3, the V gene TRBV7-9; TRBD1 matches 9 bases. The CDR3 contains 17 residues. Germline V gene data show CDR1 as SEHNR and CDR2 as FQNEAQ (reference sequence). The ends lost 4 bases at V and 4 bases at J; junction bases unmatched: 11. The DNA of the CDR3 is TGTGCCAGCAGCTCCAGCGGGACAGGGATCTCCGGAAACACCATATATTTT. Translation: CASSSSGTGISGNTIYF.

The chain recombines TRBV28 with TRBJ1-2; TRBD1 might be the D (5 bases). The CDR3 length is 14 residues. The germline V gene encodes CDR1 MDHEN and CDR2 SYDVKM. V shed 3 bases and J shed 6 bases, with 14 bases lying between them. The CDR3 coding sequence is TGTGCCAGCAGTTTGGGCGGTTCCAGGGATGGCTACACCTTC. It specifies CASSLGGSRDGYTF.

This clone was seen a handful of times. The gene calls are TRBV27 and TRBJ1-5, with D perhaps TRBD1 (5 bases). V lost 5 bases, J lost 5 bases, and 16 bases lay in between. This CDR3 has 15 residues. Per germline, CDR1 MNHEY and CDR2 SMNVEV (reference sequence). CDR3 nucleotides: TGTGCCAGCAGTCCAGGGCGGGGGACCGATCAGCCCCAGCATTTT. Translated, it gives CASSPGRGTDQPQHF.

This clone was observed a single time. For the CDR3, the DNA is TGTGCCAGCATAGGTAAGGGGGCCGAGCAGTACTTC. Its protein product is CASIGKGAEQYF. V gene TRBV28 combines with J gene TRBJ2-7; 7 nucleotides match TRBD1. J was trimmed by 6 bases and V by 7 bases; bases with no gene match: 6. In germline, CDR1 is MDHEN, CDR2 SYDVKM. CDR3 length equals 12 residues.

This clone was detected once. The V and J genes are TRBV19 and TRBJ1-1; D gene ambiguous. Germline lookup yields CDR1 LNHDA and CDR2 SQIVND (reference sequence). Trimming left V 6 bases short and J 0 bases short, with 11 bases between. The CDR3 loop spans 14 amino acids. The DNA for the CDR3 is TGTGCCAGTAGCCTAACATCCATGAACACTGAAGCTTTCTTT. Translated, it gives CASSLTSMNTEAFF.

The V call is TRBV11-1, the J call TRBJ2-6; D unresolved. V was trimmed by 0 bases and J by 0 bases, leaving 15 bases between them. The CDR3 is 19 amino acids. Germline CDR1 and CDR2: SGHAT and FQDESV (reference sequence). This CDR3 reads CASSLAAGVILSGANVLTF. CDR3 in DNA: TGTGCCAGCAGCTTAGCGGCCGGTGTAATCCTCTCTGGGGCCAACGTCCTGACTTTC.

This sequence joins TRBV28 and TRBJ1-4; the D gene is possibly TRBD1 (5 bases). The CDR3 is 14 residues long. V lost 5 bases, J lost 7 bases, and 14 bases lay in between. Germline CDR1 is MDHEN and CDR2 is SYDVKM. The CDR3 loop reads CASSVGQWGEKLFF. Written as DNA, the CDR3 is TGTGCCAGCAGTGTGGGGCAGTGGGGTGAAAAACTGTTTTTT.

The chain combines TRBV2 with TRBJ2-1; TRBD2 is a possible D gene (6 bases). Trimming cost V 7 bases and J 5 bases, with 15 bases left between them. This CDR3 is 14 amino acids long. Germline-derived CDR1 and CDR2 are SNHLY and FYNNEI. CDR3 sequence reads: CASTRGDWDNEQFF. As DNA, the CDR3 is TGTGCCAGCACTCGAGGGGACTGGGACAATGAGCAGTTCTTC.

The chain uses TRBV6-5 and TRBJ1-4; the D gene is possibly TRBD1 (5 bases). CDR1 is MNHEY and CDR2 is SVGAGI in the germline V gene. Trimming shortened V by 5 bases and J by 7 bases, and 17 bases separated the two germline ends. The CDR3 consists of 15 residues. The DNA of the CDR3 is TGTGCCAGCAGTAAAAGCGGGGGTTCGGTTGAAAAACTGTTTTTT. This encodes CASSKSGGSVEKLFF.

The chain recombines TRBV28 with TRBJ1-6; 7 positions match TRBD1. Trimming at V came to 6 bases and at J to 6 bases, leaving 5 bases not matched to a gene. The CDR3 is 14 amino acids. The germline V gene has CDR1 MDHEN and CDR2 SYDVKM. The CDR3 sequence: CASRVGGFNSPLHF. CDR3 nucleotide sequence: TGTGCCAGCAGGGTAGGGGGCTTTAATTCACCCCTCCACTTT.

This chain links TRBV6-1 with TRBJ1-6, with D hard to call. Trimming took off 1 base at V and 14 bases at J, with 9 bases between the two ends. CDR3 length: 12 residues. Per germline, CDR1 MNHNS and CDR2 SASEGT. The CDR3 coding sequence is TGTGCCAGCAGTGAAGGCCCTGGGGCCCTCCACTTT. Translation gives CASSEGPGALHF.

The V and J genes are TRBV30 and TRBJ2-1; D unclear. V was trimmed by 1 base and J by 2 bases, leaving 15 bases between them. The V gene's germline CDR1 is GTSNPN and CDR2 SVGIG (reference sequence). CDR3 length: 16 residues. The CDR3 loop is CAWSASLSEAYNEQFF. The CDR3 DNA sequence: TGTGCCTGGAGTGCCTCCTTATCCGAGGCCTACAATGAGCAGTTCTTC.

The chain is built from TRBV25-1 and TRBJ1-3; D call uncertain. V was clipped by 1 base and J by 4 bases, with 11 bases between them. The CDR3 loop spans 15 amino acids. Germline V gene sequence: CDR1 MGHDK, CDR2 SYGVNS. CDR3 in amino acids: CASSEFGSEGNTIYF. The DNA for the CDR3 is TGTGCCAGCAGTGAATTTGGCAGTGAGGGAAACACCATATATTTT.

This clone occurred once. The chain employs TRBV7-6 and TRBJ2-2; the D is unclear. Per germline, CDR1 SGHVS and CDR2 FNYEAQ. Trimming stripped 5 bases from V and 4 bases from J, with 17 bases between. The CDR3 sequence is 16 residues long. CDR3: CASSPPIGISTGELFF. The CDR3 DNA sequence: TGTGCCAGCAGCCCCCCGATAGGTATCAGCACCGGGGAGCTGTTTTTT.

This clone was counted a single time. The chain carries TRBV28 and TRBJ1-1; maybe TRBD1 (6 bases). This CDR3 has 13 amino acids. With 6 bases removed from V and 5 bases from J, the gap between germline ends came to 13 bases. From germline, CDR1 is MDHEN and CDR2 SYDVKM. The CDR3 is CASSPGAKTEAFF. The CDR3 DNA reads TGTGCCAGCAGCCCGGGGGCAAAAACTGAAGCTTTCTTT.

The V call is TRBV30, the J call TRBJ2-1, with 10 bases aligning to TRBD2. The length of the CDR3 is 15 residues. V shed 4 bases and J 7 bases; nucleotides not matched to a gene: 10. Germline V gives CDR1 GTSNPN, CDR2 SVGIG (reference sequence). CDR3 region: CAWMGGTSAANEQFF. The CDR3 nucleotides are TGTGCCTGGATGGGCGGGACTAGCGCCGCGAATGAGCAGTTCTTC.